These 5 T cell receptor beta chains originate from one sample sequenced in a study of CD8+CD57+ T cells in acquired aplastic anemia. The patients chosen for sequencing had shown expansion of CD8+CD57+ cells (detected by flow cytometry). Using genomic DNA as the template, TCR beta VDJ and CDR3 profiling was carried out. TCRdb reanalysed the reads using MiXCR and keeps one entry per CDR3 protein. Of around 200,000 distinct CDR3 sequences listed, almost 50% are singletons. The sample comprised sorted CD4+, CD8+, or CD8+CD57+ T cells (not recorded which) from PBMCs. These receptors came from a human donor with aplastic anemia.

The J gene is TRBJ1-5, the V gene TRBV5-5; TRBD1 agrees at 10 bases. CDR3 length equals 15 residues. Germline lookup yields CDR1 SGHKS and CDR2 YYEKEE (reference sequence). V shed 4 bases and J 6 bases; nucleotides not matched to a gene: 7. CDR3 coding DNA: TGTGCCAGCAGCCCCCTTGACAGGGGGCGTCAGCCCCAGCATTTT. It encodes CASSPLDRGRQPQHF.

This clonotype came up a few times. This chain connects TRBV10-3 to TRBJ1-2, with 10 bases identical to TRBD1. After removal of 6 bases from V and 2 bases from J, the junction contained 0 bases not matched to a gene. Germline CDR1 ENHRY, CDR2 SYGVKD. The CDR3 extends over 13 amino acids. The CDR3 protein is CAIRGQGNYGYTF. The CDR3 region has the DNA TGTGCCATCAGGGGACAGGGGAACTATGGCTACACCTTC.

The chain recombines TRBV10-3 with TRBJ2-1, with 11 bases lining up with TRBD2. CDR3 length equals 14 residues. With 7 bases clipped from V and 8 bases from J, the junction kept 7 bases outside the gene matches. Germline CDR1 and CDR2: ENHRY and SYGVKD. The CDR3 DNA is TGTGCCATCAAGACTAGCGGGAATGTTGATGAGCAGTTCTTC. It specifies CAIKTSGNVDEQFF.

The CDR3 loop is CASSLSGTGGGYTF. The CDR3 nucleotides read TGTGCCAGCAGTTTATCGGGGACAGGGGGCGGCTACACCTTC. This chain links TRBV27 with TRBJ1-2; 12 bases align to TRBD1. The CDR3 contains 14 residues. Losses at the gene ends were 0 bases for V and 8 bases for J; bases not matched to a gene: 1. CDR1 MNHEY and CDR2 SMNVEV come from the germline V gene (reference sequence).

The genes are TRBV12-3 or TRBV12-4 and TRBJ1-6; a possible D gene is TRBD1 (6 bases). The germline V and J ends were trimmed by 5 bases and 13 bases, with 27 bases remaining between them. The CDR3 totals 17 residues. The CDR3 nucleotides are TGTGCCAGCAGTCCTCTCGGGACAAATCACCGAATCGTTCCCCTCCACTTT. Protein: CASSPLGTNHRIVPLHF.